This T cell receptor beta chain stems from a study of Graves' ophthalmopathy and Graves' hyperthyroidism. CDR3 regions of TCR beta were amplified from RNA transcripts. First-round RT-PCR employed HTBI primers, with a second-round multiplex PCR after it. TCRdb reprocessed the multiplex PCR reads via MiXCR and lists one record per CDR3 protein. The sample holds about 390,000 distinct CDR3 sequences, just over 15% seen once. This clonotype was seen repeatedly, ten times or more. PBMCs were obtained from roughly 10 ml of fresh peripheral blood. With V trimmed by 5 bases and J by 7 bases, 6 bases remained unmatched. The CDR3 is 14 residues long. CDR1 and CDR2 (germline): SGHVS, FQNEAQ.

This receptor was identified in a woman aged 18-35 years with stable Graves' hyperthyroidism. Sequenced material: peripheral blood. The rearrangement joins TRBV7-8 to TRBJ2-2; 8 positions agree with TRBD2. CDR3 protein: CASSPGLAGGELFF. In DNA form, the CDR3 reads TGTGCCAGCAGCCCAGGACTAGCAGGCGGGGAGCTGTTTTTT.